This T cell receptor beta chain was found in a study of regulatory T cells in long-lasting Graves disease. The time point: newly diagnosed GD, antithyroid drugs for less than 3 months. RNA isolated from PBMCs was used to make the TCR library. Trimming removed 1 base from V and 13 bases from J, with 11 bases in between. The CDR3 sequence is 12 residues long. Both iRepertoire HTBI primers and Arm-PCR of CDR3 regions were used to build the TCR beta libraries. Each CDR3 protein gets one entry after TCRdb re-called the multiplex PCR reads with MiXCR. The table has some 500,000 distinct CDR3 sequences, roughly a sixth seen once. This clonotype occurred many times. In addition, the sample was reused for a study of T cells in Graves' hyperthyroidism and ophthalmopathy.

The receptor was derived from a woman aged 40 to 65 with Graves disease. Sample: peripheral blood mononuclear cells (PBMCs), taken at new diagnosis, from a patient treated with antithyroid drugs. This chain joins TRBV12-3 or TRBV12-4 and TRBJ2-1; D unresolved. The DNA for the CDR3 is TGTGCCAGCAGTTTAGATCGGATGGTACAGTTCTTC. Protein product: CASSLDRMVQFF.